The 26 T cell receptor beta chains presented below share a single source sample, sequenced in a study of blood T cells in healthy people across ages. Combining a sample-barcoded 5' primer with a J-beta primer mix, a second PCR ran for about 6 to 12 cycles. In TCRdb, the 5' RACE reads were re-called with MiXCR into one record per CDR3 protein. Of 1,500,000 or so distinct CDR3 sequences in the sample, approximately 59% were seen once. The sample was blood. The source is a man aged 18 to 30 in good health.

Only a few counts were recorded for this clonotype. The chain recombines TRBV11-2 with TRBJ2-5; TRBD1 aligns across 9 bases. Per germline, CDR1 SGHAT and CDR2 FQNNGV. CDR3 length: 18 amino acids. Trimming cost V 4 bases and J 0 bases; bases outside gene matches: 12. The CDR3 coding sequence is TGTGCCAGCAGCTCAACCCCCTGGACAGGGGTAAACCAAGAGACCCAGTACTTC. It encodes CASSSTPWTGVNQETQYF.

The chain couples TRBV7-2 to TRBJ1-1; TRBD1 matches at 9 bases. Germline trimming cut 1 base from V and 7 bases from J; bases unmatched to any gene: 10. CDR1 SGHTA and CDR2 FQGNSA come from the germline V gene. There are 16 residues in the CDR3. Written as DNA, the CDR3 is TGTGCCAGCAGCTTAGGGTACCGGGACAGGGAGCGTGAAGCTTTCTTT. Protein sequence: CASSLGYRDREREAFF.

This clonotype was detected only a few times. The gene calls are TRBV27 and TRBJ2-5; 8 nucleotides align to TRBD1. CDR3 length equals 14 residues. The ends lost 6 bases at V and 4 bases at J; junction bases unmatched: 7. Germline assignment: CDR1 MNHEY and CDR2 SMNVEV (reference sequence). CDR3 nucleotide sequence: TGTGCCAGCAGGCTCGGCGGGACAGGAGAGACCCAGTACTTC. It translates to CASRLGGTGETQYF.

To note about this clonotype: An end of the junction does not agree with germline; a read error may underlie this. CDR3 bases: TGCGCCAGCAGCCAAGATGAGGAGGACACTGTAGCTTTCTTT. Its protein product is CASSQDEEDTVAFF. J is TRBJ1-1 and V is TRBV4-3; D may be TRBD1 (5 bases). Per germline, CDR1 LGHNA and CDR2 YSLEER. The CDR3 has 14 residues.

J is TRBJ2-7 and V is TRBV7-6; TRBD1 agrees at 7 bases. CDR1 SGHVS and CDR2 FNYEAQ come from the germline V gene. J lost 0 bases, V lost 5 bases, and 7 bases had no gene match. The CDR3 length is 15 residues. Here the CDR3 DNA reads TGTGCCAGCAGCCCCGGGGACAGTAGCTCCTACGAGCAGTACTTC. This codes for CASSPGDSSSYEQYF.

This clonotype was detected only a few times. V usage is TRBV3-1 and J usage is TRBJ2-1; 7 bases are shared with TRBD1. The CDR3 loop spans 14 amino acids. Looked up from germline, CDR1 is LGHDT and CDR2 is YNNKEL (reference sequence). Trimming cost V 1 base and J 5 bases; bases outside gene matches: 2. The CDR3: CASSQGDSNNEQFF. The CDR3 nucleotides read TGTGCCAGCAGCCAAGGGGACAGCAACAATGAGCAGTTCTTC.

The chain is built from TRBV27 and TRBJ1-2, with 7 bases identical to TRBD1. The CDR3 is 15 residues long. After removal of 2 bases from V and 3 bases from J, the junction contained 6 bases not matched to a gene. CDR1 is MNHEY, CDR2 SMNVEV, per germline (reference sequence). The CDR3 nucleotides read TGTGCCAGCAGTTTAGCTAGGACAGGAGACTATGGCTACACCTTC. Translating it yields CASSLARTGDYGYTF.

The chain recombines TRBV6-1 with TRBJ2-7, with a weak D call TRBD2 (5 bases). The CDR3 is made up of 14 amino acids. Germline V CDR1 and CDR2: MNHNS, SASEGT. V gave up 5 bases and J gave up 10 bases, with 21 bases separating them. The CDR3 region is CASSSQTRTGIQYF. Here the CDR3 DNA reads TGTGCCAGCAGTTCCCAAACTAGGACGGGGATTCAGTACTTC.

This clonotype has a handful of counts. The V gene is TRBV4-3, the J gene TRBJ2-2; the D gene is possibly TRBD1 (5 bases). This CDR3 has 14 residues. V was shortened by 4 bases and J by 6 bases, with 12 bases between the two germline ends. The V gene's germline CDR1 is LGHNA and CDR2 YSLEER. In DNA form, the CDR3 reads TGCGCCAGCAGCCCGCTCCAGGGCTCCGGGGAGCTGTTTTTT. Translated: CASSPLQGSGELFF.

This sequence joins TRBV5-1 and TRBJ2-7; possibly TRBD2 for D (5 bases). The V gene lost 4 bases and the J gene lost 4 bases, with 24 bases spanning the gap. The CDR3 has 17 residues. Germline CDR1 SGHRS, CDR2 YFSETQ. CDR3 sequence reads: CASSPHPGRRLSYEQYF. The CDR3, as DNA: TGCGCCAGCAGCCCTCATCCCGGACGGAGACTATCTTACGAGCAGTACTTC.

The genes are TRBV20-1 and TRBJ2-1; D might be TRBD2 (6 bases). V gave up 5 bases and J gave up 4 bases, with 21 bases separating them. Per germline, CDR1 DFQATT and CDR2 SNEGSKA (reference sequence). This CDR3 contains 16 residues. The chain's CDR3 is CSAQPDSGVVYNEQFF. In DNA, the CDR3 is TGCAGTGCTCAGCCGGATTCGGGAGTGGTTTACAATGAGCAGTTCTTC.

This rearrangement joins TRBV2 to TRBJ1-5; D gene ambiguous. This CDR3 has 15 amino acids. CDR1 is SNHLY, CDR2 FYNNEI, per germline. The ends were cut back, 1 base at V and 9 bases at J, with 16 bases in the middle. CDR3 sequence (DNA): TGTGCCAGCAGTGAAGGGCAGAGGGAAACATCGCCCCAGCATTTT. Translated: CASSEGQRETSPQHF. Full variable domain (outside the CDR3, taken from reference TRBV2 and TRBJ1-5): EPEVTQTPSHQVTQMGQEVILRCVPISNHLYFYWYRQILGQKVEFLVSFYNNEISEKSEIFDDQFSVERPDGSNFTLKIRSTKLEDSAMYFCASSEGQRETSPQHFGDGTRLSIL.

The V and J genes are TRBV5-1 and TRBJ2-7, with 9 bases matching TRBD1. This CDR3 comprises 17 residues. V gave up 3 bases and J gave up 2 bases; unmatched junction bases: 12. Germline CDR1 reads SGHRS; CDR2 reads YFSETQ. The CDR3 nucleotides read TGCGCCAGCAGCTCTCCCCCCGGGACAGGGAGTGCCTACGAGCAGTACTTC. Translated, it gives CASSSPPGTGSAYEQYF.

The V gene is TRBV7-7, the J gene TRBJ2-3, with D possibly TRBD1 on 6 matching bases. The V end was cut by 0 bases, the J end by 5 bases, with 9 bases between. The V gene's germline CDR1 is SSHAT and CDR2 FNYEAQ (reference sequence). The CDR3 runs to 14 residues. The CDR3 region has the DNA TGTGCCAGCAGCTTAGCCCTGGGACAAGATACGCAGTATTTT. Its translation is CASSLALGQDTQYF. The variable domain in full, with the rest retrieved from reference TRBV7-7 and TRBJ2-3, is GAGVSQSPRYKVTKRGQDVTLRCDPISSHATLYWYQQALGQGPEFLTYFNYEAQPDKSGLPSDRFSAERPEGSISTLTIQRTEQRDSAMYRCASSLALGQDTQYFGPGTRLTVL.

The table lists this clonotype with a few counts. The chain links TRBV10-3 to TRBJ2-2, with D unclear. V shed 8 bases and J shed 3 bases, with 7 bases lying between them. This CDR3 is built from 12 residues. In germline, CDR1 is ENHRY, CDR2 SYGVKD. CDR3 residues: CAIGADTGELFF. CDR3 DNA: TGTGCCATCGGCGCAGACACCGGGGAGCTGTTTTTT.

Only a few counts were recorded for this clonotype. This chain uses TRBV11-2 with TRBJ2-4; TRBD2 agrees at 8 bases. The CDR3 has 15 amino acids. Germline trimming cut 3 bases from V and 8 bases from J; bases unmatched to any gene: 9. From germline, CDR1 is SGHAT and CDR2 FQNNGV. The CDR3 spells CASSFTAGGIDIQYF. The CDR3 DNA is TGTGCCAGCAGCTTTACTGCGGGGGGAATCGACATTCAGTACTTC.

This clonotype was seen a few times. This chain joins TRBV18 and TRBJ2-5; D ambiguous. The germline CDR1 and CDR2 sequences are KGHSH and LQKENI. The CDR3 extends over 13 amino acids. Between the trimmed V and J ends, which lost 3 bases and 4 bases, there was a span of 9 bases. CDR3 residues: CASSPASLETQYF. Here the CDR3 DNA reads TGTGCCAGCTCACCGGCGAGCCTAGAGACCCAGTACTTC.

This clonotype was seen only once. V usage is TRBV11-2 and J usage is TRBJ2-5; perhaps TRBD1 as D (6 bases). V was trimmed by 4 bases and J by 0 bases, leaving 12 bases between them. This CDR3 contains 15 residues. Germline CDR1 SGHAT, CDR2 FQNNGV. CDR3 nucleotides: TGTGCCAGCAGCTCTTTTACAGGGTACCAAGAGACCCAGTACTTC. Translating gives CASSSFTGYQETQYF.

The gene calls are TRBV20-1 and TRBJ1-5, with TRBD1 matching 8 bases. The CDR3 has 15 amino acids. CDR1 is DFQATT, CDR2 SNEGSKA, per germline (reference sequence). The ends lost 6 bases at V and 4 bases at J; junction bases unmatched: 11. CDR3 protein: CSARDRFSTNQPQHF. The CDR3 region has the DNA TGCAGTGCCAGGGACAGGTTTTCAACAAATCAGCCCCAGCATTTT.

The chain is built from TRBV11-2 and TRBJ2-7; D may be TRBD1 or TRBD2 (5 bases each). V lost 2 bases, J lost 2 bases, and 13 bases lay in between. Germline lookup yields CDR1 SGHAT and CDR2 FQNNGV. The CDR3 runs to 15 residues. In nucleotides, the CDR3 is TGTGCCAGCAGCTTATACGGGGACCTTACCTACGAGCAGTACTTC. As protein: CASSLYGDLTYEQYF.

The chain uses TRBV12-3 or TRBV12-4 and TRBJ1-2, with 9 positions matching TRBD1. V trimming: 7 bases; J trimming: 7 bases; junction bases outside the gene matches: 10. The CDR3 consists of 14 residues. For the CDR3, the DNA is TGTGCCAGCAACCCGGGACAGGGATTTGCTGGCTACACCTTC. Encoded protein: CASNPGQGFAGYTF.

V and J are TRBV7-2 and TRBJ2-5; tentative D call: TRBD2 (5 bases). Deletions cut 1 base from V and 11 bases from J, with 23 bases between. The germline CDR1 and CDR2 sequences are SGHTA and FQGNSA. The CDR3 extends over 16 amino acids. Written as DNA, the CDR3 is TGTGCCAGCAGCTTAGGACGGGGTCTACCTGACAATGAGCAGTACTTC. Encoded protein: CASSLGRGLPDNEQYF.

The J gene is TRBJ2-4, the V gene TRBV7-2; D is perhaps TRBD2 (6 bases). Germline CDR1 is SGHTA and CDR2 is FQGNSA. The V and J ends lost 0 bases and 5 bases respectively, with 14 bases between them. The CDR3 has 16 amino acids. CDR3 protein: CASSLASGGSQNIQYF. Written as DNA, the CDR3 is TGTGCCAGCAGCTTAGCTTCCGGGGGATCCCAAAACATTCAGTACTTC.

V is TRBV7-9 and J is TRBJ2-1, with TRBD2 as a possible D gene (5 bases). The J call may be wrong; the DNA end is better matched by TRBJ2-7. The CDR3 contains 16 residues. Germline CDR1 SEHNR, CDR2 FQNEAQ (reference sequence). CDR3 sequence reads: CASSSRPGSSYNEQYF. As DNA, the CDR3 is TGTGCCAGCAGCTCTCGCCCGGGGAGCTCCTACAATGAGCAGTACTTC.

As to this clonotype: The junction departs from germline at one end; a sequencing error may be responsible. V and J are TRBV9 and TRBJ2-3; tentative D call: TRBD2 (6 bases). The CDR3 contains 21 residues. Germline CDR1 SGDLS, CDR2 YYNGEE. The CDR3 loop is CASSRRPHDLAGRLSTDAQYF. CDR3 DNA sequence: TGTGCCAGCAGCAGACGGCCCCACGACTTGGCGGGAAGGCTCAGCACAGATGCGCAGTATTTT.

The chain is built from TRBV9 and TRBJ1-1; D may be TRBD1 (5 bases). Trimming removed 4 bases at V and 4 bases at J, with 17 bases between. The CDR3 runs to 15 residues. Germline CDR1 and CDR2: SGDLS and YYNGEE. CDR3 amino acids: CASSTSGSGGTEAFF. The CDR3 nucleotides are TGTGCCAGCAGCACTAGTGGGAGCGGGGGCACTGAAGCTTTCTTT.